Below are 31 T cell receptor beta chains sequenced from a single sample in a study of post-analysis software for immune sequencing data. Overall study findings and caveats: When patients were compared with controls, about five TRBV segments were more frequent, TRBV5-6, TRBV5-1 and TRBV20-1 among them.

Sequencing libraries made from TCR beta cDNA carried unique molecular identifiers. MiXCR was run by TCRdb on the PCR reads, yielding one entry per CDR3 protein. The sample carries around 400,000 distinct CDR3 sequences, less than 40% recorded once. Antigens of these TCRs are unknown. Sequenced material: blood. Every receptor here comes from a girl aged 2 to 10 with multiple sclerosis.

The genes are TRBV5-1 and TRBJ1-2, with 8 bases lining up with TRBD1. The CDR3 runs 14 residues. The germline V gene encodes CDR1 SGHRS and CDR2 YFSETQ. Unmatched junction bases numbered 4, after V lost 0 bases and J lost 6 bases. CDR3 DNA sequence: TGCGCCAGCAGCTTGGTGGCAGGGGGCGATGGCTACACCTTC. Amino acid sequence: CASSLVAGGDGYTF.

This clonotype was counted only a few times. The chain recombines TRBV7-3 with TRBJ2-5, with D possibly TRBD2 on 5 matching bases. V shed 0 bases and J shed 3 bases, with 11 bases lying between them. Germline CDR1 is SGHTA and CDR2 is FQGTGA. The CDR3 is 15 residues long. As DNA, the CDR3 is TGTGCCAGCAGCTTAACGGGTAGCGAGGAAGAGACCCAGTACTTC. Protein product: CASSLTGSEEETQYF.

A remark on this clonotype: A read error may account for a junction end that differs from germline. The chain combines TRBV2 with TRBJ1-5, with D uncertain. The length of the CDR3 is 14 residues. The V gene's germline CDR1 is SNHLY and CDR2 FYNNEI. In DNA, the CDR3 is TGTGCCGGCAGTGTGATCCGGGATGATCAGCCCCAGCATTTT. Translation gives CAGSVIRDDQPQHF.

CDR3 in amino acids: CSADPAGISYNEQFF. The CDR3 DNA reads TGCAGTGCTGACCCAGCGGGAATCTCCTACAATGAGCAGTTCTTC. The chain has TRBV20-1 and TRBJ2-1; 7 bases line up with TRBD2. Germline V gene sequence: CDR1 DFQATT, CDR2 SNEGSKA (reference sequence). The CDR3 sequence is 15 residues long. V lost 5 bases, J lost 0 bases, and 7 bases stayed unmatched.

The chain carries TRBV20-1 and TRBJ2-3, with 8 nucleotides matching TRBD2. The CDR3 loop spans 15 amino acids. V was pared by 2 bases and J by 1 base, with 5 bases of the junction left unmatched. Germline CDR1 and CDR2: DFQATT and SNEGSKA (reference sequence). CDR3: CSARSTSGRTDTQYF. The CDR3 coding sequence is TGCAGTGCTAGATCTACTAGCGGCCGCACAGATACGCAGTATTTT.

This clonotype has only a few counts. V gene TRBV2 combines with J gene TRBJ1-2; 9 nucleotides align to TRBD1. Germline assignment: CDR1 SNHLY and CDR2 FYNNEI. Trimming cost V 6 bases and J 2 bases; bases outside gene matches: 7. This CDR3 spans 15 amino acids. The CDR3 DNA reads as TGTGCCAGCAGCCCGTACAGGGGGCGCAACTATGGCTACACCTTC. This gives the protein CASSPYRGRNYGYTF.

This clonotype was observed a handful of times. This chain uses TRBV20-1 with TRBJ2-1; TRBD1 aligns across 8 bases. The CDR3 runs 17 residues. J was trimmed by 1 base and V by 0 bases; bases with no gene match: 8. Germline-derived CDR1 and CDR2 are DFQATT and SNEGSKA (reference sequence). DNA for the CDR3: TGCAGTGCTAGAGAACCCAGGGGGCCCCTTTCCTACAATGAGCAGTTCTTC. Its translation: CSAREPRGPLSYNEQFF.

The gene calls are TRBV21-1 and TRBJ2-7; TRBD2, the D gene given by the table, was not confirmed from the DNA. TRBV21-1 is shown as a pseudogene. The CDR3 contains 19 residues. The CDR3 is CASSKKGYPLAGVHYEQYF. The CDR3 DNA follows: TGTGCCAGCAGCAAAAAGGGATACCCTCTAGCGGGAGTACACTACGAGCAGTACTTC.

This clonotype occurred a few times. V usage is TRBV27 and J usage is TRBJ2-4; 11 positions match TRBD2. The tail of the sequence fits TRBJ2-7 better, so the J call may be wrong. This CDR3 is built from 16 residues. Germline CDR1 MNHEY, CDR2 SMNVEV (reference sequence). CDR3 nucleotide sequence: TGTGCCAGCAGTTTAACTCCGGGACTAGCGGTCTACGAGCAGTACTTC. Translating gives CASSLTPGLAVYEQYF.

The CDR3 protein is CASSQDLNPNEQFF. The CDR3 nucleotides read TGTGCCAGCAGCCAAGATTTGAATCCCAATGAGCAGTTCTTC. The rearrangement uses TRBV3-1 and TRBJ2-1, with D unresolved. This CDR3 has 14 amino acids. Germline assignment: CDR1 LGHDT and CDR2 YNNKEL (reference sequence). With 0 bases removed from V and 6 bases from J, the gap between germline ends came to 9 bases.

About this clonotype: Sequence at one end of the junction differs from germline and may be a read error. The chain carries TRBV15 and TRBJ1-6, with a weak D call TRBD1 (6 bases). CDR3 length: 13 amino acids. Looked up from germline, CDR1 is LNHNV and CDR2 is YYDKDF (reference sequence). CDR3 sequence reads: CATGSPLQGLAHF. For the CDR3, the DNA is TGTGCCACCGGCAGCCCTCTACAGGGTTTAGCCCACTTT.

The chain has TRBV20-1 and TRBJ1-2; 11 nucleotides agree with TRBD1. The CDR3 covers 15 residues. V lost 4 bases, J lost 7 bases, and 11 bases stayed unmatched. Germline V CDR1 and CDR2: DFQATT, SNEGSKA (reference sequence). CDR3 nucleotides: TGCAGTGCTAAAGAGGCCGGACAGGGGGCCCGTGGCTACACCTTC. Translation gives CSAKEAGQGARGYTF.

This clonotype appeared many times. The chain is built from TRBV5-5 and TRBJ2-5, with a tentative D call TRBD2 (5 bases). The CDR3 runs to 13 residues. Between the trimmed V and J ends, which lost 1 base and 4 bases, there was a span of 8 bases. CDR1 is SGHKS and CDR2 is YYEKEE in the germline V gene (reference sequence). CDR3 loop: CASSLYRGETQYF. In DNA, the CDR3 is TGTGCCAGCAGCTTGTATCGGGGAGAGACCCAGTACTTC.

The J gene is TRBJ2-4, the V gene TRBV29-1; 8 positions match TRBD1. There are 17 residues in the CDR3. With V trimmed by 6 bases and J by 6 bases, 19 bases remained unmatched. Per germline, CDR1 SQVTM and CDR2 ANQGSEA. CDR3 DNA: TGCAGCGTCCGTCACGTCGAGGGGGACAGGAGGGGAAACATTCAGTACTTC. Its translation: CSVRHVEGDRRGNIQYF.

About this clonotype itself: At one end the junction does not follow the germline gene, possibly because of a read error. The CDR3 coding sequence is TGCGCAAGCAGCCACACTACCGGGACCTACGTCTATGGCTACACCTTC. Amino acids: CASSHTTGTYVYGYTF. This sequence joins TRBV4-1 and TRBJ1-2, with TRBD1 as a possible D gene (5 bases). Germline V CDR1 and CDR2: MGHRA, YSYEKL. The CDR3 is made up of 16 amino acids.

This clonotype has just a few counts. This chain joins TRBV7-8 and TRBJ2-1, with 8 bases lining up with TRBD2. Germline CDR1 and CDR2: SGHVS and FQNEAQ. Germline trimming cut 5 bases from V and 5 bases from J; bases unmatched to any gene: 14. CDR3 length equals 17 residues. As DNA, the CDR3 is TGTGCCAGCAGCAAGAAAGCGGGAGTGGCCCTCCACAATGAGCAGTTCTTC. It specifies CASSKKAGVALHNEQFF.

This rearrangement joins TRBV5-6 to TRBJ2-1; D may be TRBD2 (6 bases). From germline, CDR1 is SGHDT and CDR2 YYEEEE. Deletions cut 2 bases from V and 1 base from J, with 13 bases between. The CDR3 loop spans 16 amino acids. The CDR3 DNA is TGTGCCAGCAGCTTTACGGGACTCACATCCTACAATGAGCAGTTCTTC. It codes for CASSFTGLTSYNEQFF.

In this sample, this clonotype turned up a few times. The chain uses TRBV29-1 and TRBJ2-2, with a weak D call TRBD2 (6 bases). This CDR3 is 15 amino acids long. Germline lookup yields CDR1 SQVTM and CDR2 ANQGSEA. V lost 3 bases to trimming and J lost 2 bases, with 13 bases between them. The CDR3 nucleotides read TGCAGCGTTGATTCGGGCGGGGCTAACACCGGGGAGCTGTTTTTT. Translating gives CSVDSGGANTGELFF.

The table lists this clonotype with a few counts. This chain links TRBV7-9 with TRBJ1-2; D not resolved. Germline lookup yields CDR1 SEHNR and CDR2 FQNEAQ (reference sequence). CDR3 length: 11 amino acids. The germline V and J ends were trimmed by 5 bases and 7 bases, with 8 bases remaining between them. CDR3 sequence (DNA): TGTGCCAGCAGCCCGACGCGTGGCTACACCTTC. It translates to CASSPTRGYTF.

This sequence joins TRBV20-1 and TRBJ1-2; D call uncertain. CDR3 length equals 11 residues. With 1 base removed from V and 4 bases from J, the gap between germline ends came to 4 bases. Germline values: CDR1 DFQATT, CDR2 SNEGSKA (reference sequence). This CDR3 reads CSARGAYGYTF. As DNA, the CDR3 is TGCAGTGCTAGAGGGGCCTATGGCTACACCTTC.

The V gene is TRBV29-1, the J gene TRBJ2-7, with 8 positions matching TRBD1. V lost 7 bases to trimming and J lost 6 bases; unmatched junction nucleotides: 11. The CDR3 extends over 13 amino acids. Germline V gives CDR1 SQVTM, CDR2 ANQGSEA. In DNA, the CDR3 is TGCAGCGCATTGGGACAGGAGGGTCTCGAGCAGTACTTC. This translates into CSALGQEGLEQYF.

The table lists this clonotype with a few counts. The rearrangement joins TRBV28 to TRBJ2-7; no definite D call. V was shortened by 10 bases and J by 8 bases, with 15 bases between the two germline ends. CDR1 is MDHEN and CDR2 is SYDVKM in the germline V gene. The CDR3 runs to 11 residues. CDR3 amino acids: CATCRTAKQYF. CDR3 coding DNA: TGTGCCACCTGTAGGACGGCCAAGCAGTACTTC.

The CDR3 spells CASSLGVLGAGELFF. The CDR3 nucleotides read TGTGCCAGCAGCTTAGGCGTCTTGGGAGCCGGGGAGCTGTTTTTT. The V and J genes are TRBV7-9 and TRBJ2-2; weak D call: TRBD2 (5 bases). CDR1 and CDR2 from the germline V gene are SEHNR and FQNEAQ (reference sequence). Trimming pared 1 base from V and 6 bases from J, leaving 12 bases between. CDR3 length: 15 amino acids.

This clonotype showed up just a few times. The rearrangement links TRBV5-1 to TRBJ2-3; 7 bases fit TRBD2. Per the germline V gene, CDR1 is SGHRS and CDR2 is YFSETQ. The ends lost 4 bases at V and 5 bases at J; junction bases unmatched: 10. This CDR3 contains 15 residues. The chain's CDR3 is CASSAGTGRLDTQYF. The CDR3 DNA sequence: TGCGCCAGCAGCGCAGGGACCGGGAGGCTAGATACGCAGTATTTT.

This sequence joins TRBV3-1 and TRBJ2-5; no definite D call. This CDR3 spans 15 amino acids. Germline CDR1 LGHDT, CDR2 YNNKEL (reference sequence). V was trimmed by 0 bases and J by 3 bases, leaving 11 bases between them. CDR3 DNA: TGTGCCAGCAGCCAAGATATCCGAAGGGAAGAGACCCAGTACTTC. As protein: CASSQDIRREETQYF.

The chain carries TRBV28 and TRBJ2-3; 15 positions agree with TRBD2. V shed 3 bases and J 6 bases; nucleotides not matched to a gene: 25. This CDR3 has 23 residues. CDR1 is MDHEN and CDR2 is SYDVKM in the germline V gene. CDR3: CASSFPLVRGGTSGGSLVDTQYF. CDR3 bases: TGTGCCAGCAGTTTCCCCCTCGTGCGGGGCGGGACTAGCGGGGGGTCTCTCGTTGATACGCAGTATTTT.

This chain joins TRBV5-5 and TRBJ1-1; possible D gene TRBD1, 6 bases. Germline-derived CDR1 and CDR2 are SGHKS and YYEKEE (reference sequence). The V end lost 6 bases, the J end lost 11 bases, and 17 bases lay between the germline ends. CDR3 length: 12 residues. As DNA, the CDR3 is TGTGCCAGCATGAGCGGAAACAGGGACGCTTTCTTT. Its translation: CASMSGNRDAFF.

CDR3: CASSPAHRGVHEQYF. The CDR3 nucleotides read TGTGCCAGCAGCCCAGCCCACAGGGGAGTCCACGAGCAGTACTTC. The V and J genes are TRBV11-2 and TRBJ2-7, with 7 nucleotides matching TRBD1. The CDR3 is made up of 15 amino acids. Looked up from germline, CDR1 is SGHAT and CDR2 is FQNNGV. Trimming cost V 5 bases and J 5 bases; bases outside gene matches: 12. The entire variable domain, with the rest obtained from reference TRBV11-2 and TRBJ2-7, is as follows: EAGVAQSPRYKIIEKRQSVAFWCNPISGHATLYWYQQILGQGPKLLIQFQNNGVVDDSQLPKDRFSAERLKGVDSTLKIQPAKLEDSAVYLCASSPAHRGVHEQYFGPGTRLTVT.

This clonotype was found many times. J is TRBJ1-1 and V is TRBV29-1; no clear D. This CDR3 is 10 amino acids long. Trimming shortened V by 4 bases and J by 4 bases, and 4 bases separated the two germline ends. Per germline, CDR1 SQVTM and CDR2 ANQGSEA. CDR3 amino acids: CSVASTEAFF. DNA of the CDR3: TGCAGCGTTGCTAGCACTGAAGCTTTCTTT.

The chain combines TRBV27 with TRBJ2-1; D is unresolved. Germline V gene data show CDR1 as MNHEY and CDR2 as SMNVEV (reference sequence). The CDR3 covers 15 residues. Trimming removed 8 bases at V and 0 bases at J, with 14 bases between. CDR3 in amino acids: CASRTGPPSYNEQFF. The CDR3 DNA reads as TGTGCCAGCCGCACCGGGCCTCCCTCCTACAATGAGCAGTTCTTC.

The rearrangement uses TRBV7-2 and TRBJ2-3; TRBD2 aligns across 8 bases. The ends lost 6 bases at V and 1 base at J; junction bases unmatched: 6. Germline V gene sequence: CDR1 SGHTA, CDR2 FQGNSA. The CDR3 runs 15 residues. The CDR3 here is CASRPSGLRTDTQYF. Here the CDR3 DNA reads TGTGCCAGCAGACCTAGCGGGCTACGCACAGATACGCAGTATTTT. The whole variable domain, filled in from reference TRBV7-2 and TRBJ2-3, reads GAGVSQSPSNKVTEKGKDVELRCDPISGHTALYWYRQSLGQGLEFLIYFQGNSAPDKSGLPSDRFSAERTGGSVSTLTIQRTQQEDSAVYLCASRPSGLRTDTQYFGPGTRLTVL.